The entry below describes one TCR beta chain. What antigen it recognizes has not been identified. It has no much larger one-base neighbor in the sample; base qualities were not kept. This sample is part of a study of OX40 agonist ivuxolimab in advanced cancers. About the full investigation: The costimulatory receptor OX40 (CD134) was targeted by ivuxolimab, a fully human IgG2 agonistic monoclonal antibody. The paper describes the monotherapy dose-escalation part (N of about 47 patients) of the phase I trial of ivuxolimab. In the dose-escalation cohort, roughly 80% of patients were male, and the mean age was roughly 60 years, with a range of roughly 23 to 85. Intravenous ivuxolimab was administered to patients every 2 weeks at six dose levels: 0.01, 0.1, 0.3, 1.5, 3 and 10 mg/kg. Patients were allowed to have had prior anti-PD-1, anti-PD-L1 or anti-CTLA-4 therapy, and around two fifths of the dose-escalation patients had been treated with checkpoint inhibitors. Of the roughly 51 patients in dose escalation, 19 had hepatocellular carcinoma, some 15 had melanoma, 9 had renal cell carcinoma and 9 had head and neck cancer. Partial responses were achieved by three dose-escalation patients, of whom one had hepatocellular carcinoma and two had cutaneous melanoma. The point of sequencing TCRbeta in the periphery was to test whether ivuxolimab changed TCR sequence diversity and drove clonal T-cell expansion. Findings and caveats that apply to the study as a whole: After ivuxolimab, more expanded clones were found on average in CD8+ T cells than in CD4+ T cells. The antigen specificity of the clonally expanded peripheral T cells was not determined. At doses of 0.1 to 3.0 mg/kg, clonal expansion of both CD4+ and CD8+ blood T cells was observed from baseline to week 6. In the 0.1-3.0 mg/kg groups, partial responders had among the lowest normalized peripheral clonal expansion, particularly in CD8+ T cells. Low levels of normalized T-cell clonal expansion were also shown by some nonresponding patients.

For sequencing of the TCRbeta CDR3 region, genomic DNA was extracted from the sorted cells. The immunoSEQ Assay was used for sequencing of TCRbeta CDR3 regions. Not all clones reach the TCRdb copy of this immuneACCESS table, which keeps in-frame sequences only. Checked studies attribute under half of the gap to unresolved V genes and leave the rest unexplained. The sample table holds around 60,000 clones, of which around 90% were seen once. 20% to 25% of the sample is held by the ten biggest clonotypes. V gives up 5 bases and J gives up 6 bases, and the segment between their germline ends measures 12 bases. Via the germline V gene, CDR1 is LGHNA and CDR2 YSLEER. CDR3 length: 13 amino acids, cysteine to phenylalanine. The only DNA kept is the CDR3, 39 bases in frame from the first base. The trial excluded patients who had a history of autoimmune disease or who were on systemic immunosuppression. Peripheral blood for TCR sequencing was collected from all dose cohorts at baseline, on cycle 4 day 1, and on cycle 7 day 1. The samples were drawn from a first-in-human, open-label, multicenter phase I dose-escalation trial of ivuxolimab. Adults with locally advanced or metastatic melanoma, renal cell, hepatocellular, or head and neck squamous cell carcinoma were enrolled in the trial. Before TCR sequencing, CD4+ and CD8+ T cells were separately sorted from peripheral blood.

The chain links TRBV4-3 with TRBJ2-3; the D gene is possibly TRBD2, with 6 bases matching. The TCR originated in an adult with an advanced solid tumor such as melanoma, head and neck, liver or kidney cancer. Sequenced material: CD4+ or CD8+ T cells sorted from blood, taken in a trial of the OX40 agonist ivuxolimab. The CDR3 protein sequence reads: CASSYGGSDTQYF. The nucleotides read TGCGCCAGCAGCTACGGGGGTAGCGATACGCAGTATTTT.